What follows are 32 T cell receptor beta chains derived from one specimen sequenced in a study of CD4+ T cells in melanoma. The data were produced by immunoSEQ multiplex PCR, yet TCRdb's version contains in-frame clones alone and is incomplete. Of about 140,000 clones in the sample, about nine tenths were seen once. The receptors were gathered from a human donor with melanoma.

This chain links TRBV4-1 with TRBJ1-1; D perhaps matches TRBD1 (6 bases). The V gene lost 1 base and the J gene lost 4 bases, with 16 bases spanning the gap. The germline V gene has CDR1 MGHRA and CDR2 YSYEKL. This CDR3 has 16 amino acids. The CDR3 sequence: CASSQASTRGGTEAFF. The CDR3 bases are TGCGCCAGCAGCCAAGCTTCAACCAGGGGTGGCACTGAAGCTTTCTTT.

The rearrangement joins TRBV7-9 to TRBJ2-7, with D perhaps TRBD1 (6 bases). The CDR3 sequence is 12 residues long. The V gene lost 1 base and the J gene lost 13 bases, with 14 bases spanning the gap. Germline V gene data show CDR1 as SEHNR and CDR2 as FQNEAQ (reference sequence). CDR3: CASSLESGTLYF. DNA for the CDR3: TGTGCCAGCAGCTTAGAATCGGGGACACTATACTTC.

The chain has TRBV2 and TRBJ2-1, with D maybe TRBD2 (6 bases). The germline V gene has CDR1 SNHLY and CDR2 FYNNEI. This CDR3 comprises 15 residues. With 4 bases removed from V and 6 bases from J, the gap between germline ends came to 16 bases. This CDR3 is CASSGKGRRSNEQFF. The CDR3 nucleotides read TGTGCCAGCAGTGGAAAAGGGAGGCGGAGCAATGAGCAGTTCTTC.

This rearrangement joins TRBV4-1 to TRBJ1-2, with TRBD1 matching 7 bases. Germline V gene sequence: CDR1 MGHRA, CDR2 YSYEKL. The CDR3 is made up of 14 amino acids. The trim removed 2 bases at V and 5 bases at J, leaving 5 bases unmatched. CDR3 loop: CASSQTTGVYGYTF. The CDR3 DNA follows: TGCGCCAGCAGCCAAACTACAGGGGTTTATGGCTACACCTTC.

This chain uses TRBV6-4 with TRBJ1-6; D not resolved. This CDR3 spans 11 amino acids. Germline lookup yields CDR1 MRHNA and CDR2 SNTAGT. V dropped 8 bases and J dropped 13 bases, with 12 bases sitting between them. The CDR3 sequence is CASPLLYPLHF. CDR3 nucleotides: TGTGCCAGCCCCCTTCTGTACCCCCTCCACTTT.

This clone was picked up a small number of times. The V gene is TRBV5-1, the J gene TRBJ2-2; the match to TRBD2 covers 9 bases. Germline lookup yields CDR1 SGHRS and CDR2 YFSETQ. The CDR3 is made up of 19 amino acids. V lost 5 bases to trimming and J lost 4 bases; unmatched junction nucleotides: 18. CDR3 DNA: TGCGCCAGCAGTCCTGCTATAGTTAGCGGGGGTTCCCGCACCGGGGAGCTGTTTTTT. Protein product: CASSPAIVSGGSRTGELFF.

In this sample, this clone turned up once. The chain employs TRBV10-3 and TRBJ1-2, with D unresolved. The CDR3 consists of 12 residues. V was shortened by 2 bases and J by 6 bases, with 7 bases between the two germline ends. Germline CDR1 reads ENHRY; CDR2 reads SYGVKD. The CDR3 DNA follows: TGTGCCATCAGTGAGCCTCCACATGGCTACACCTTC. Residues: CAISEPPHGYTF.

This clone was found once. The chain uses TRBV6-5 and TRBJ2-3; a possible D gene is TRBD2 (7 bases). Trimming pared 3 bases from V and 5 bases from J, leaving 12 bases between. The CDR3 consists of 14 residues. Germline loops: CDR1 MNHEY, CDR2 SVGAGI. The CDR3 loop is CASSYRGRVDTQYF. CDR3 coding DNA: TGTGCCAGCAGTTATAGGGGGAGGGTAGATACGCAGTATTTT.

The chain links TRBV6-1 to TRBJ2-7; 8 positions match TRBD1. With V trimmed by 0 bases and J by 3 bases, 10 bases remained unmatched. This CDR3 region has 17 residues. Germline loops: CDR1 MNHNS, CDR2 SASEGT. In nucleotides, the CDR3 is TGTGCCAGCAGTGAAGCTGGACAGGGAAGGGCTATCTACGAGCAGTACTTC. It yields the protein CASSEAGQGRAIYEQYF.

The chain links TRBV29-1 to TRBJ2-1, with D perhaps matching TRBD1 (5 bases). CDR1 is SQVTM, CDR2 ANQGSEA, per germline. Deletions cut 6 bases from V and 4 bases from J, with 16 bases between. The CDR3 totals 14 residues. CDR3: CSVDPEQAYNEQFF. Written as DNA, the CDR3 is TGCAGCGTCGACCCCGAACAGGCTTACAATGAGCAGTTCTTC.

In DNA, the CDR3 is TGTGCCAGCAGCCCGCACACAGGGGTGACTGAAGCTTTCTTT. It encodes CASSPHTGVTEAFF. The chain couples TRBV9 to TRBJ1-1; 7 bases fit TRBD1. J gave up 5 bases and V 4 bases, and 8 bases lay outside the gene matches. The CDR3 totals 14 residues. Germline V CDR1 and CDR2: SGDLS, YYNGEE.

The rearrangement links TRBV2 to TRBJ2-5, with D perhaps TRBD2 (6 bases). The CDR3 runs 14 residues. The germline gives CDR1 SNHLY, CDR2 FYNNEI. V lost 7 bases, J lost 5 bases, and 17 bases lay in between. The CDR3 region has the DNA TGTGCCAGCAATAGGATAGGGGCGGGGGAGACCCAGTACTTC. It specifies CASNRIGAGETQYF.

The rearrangement uses TRBV6-5 and TRBJ2-2, with 8 positions matching TRBD2. V gave up 2 bases and J gave up 7 bases; unmatched junction bases: 9. The germline gives CDR1 MNHEY, CDR2 SVGAGI. The CDR3 loop spans 16 amino acids. The CDR3 DNA reads as TGTGCCAGCAGTTACAACGGGGGGGCGGCTTACGGGGAGCTGTTTTTT. Protein: CASSYNGGAAYGELFF.

The V and J genes are TRBV29-1 and TRBJ1-2; D uncertain. Trimming left V 6 bases short and J 5 bases short, with 4 bases between. This CDR3 comprises 9 residues. Germline values: CDR1 SQVTM, CDR2 ANQGSEA. Here the CDR3 reads CSVEYGYTF. CDR3 DNA sequence: TGCAGCGTAGAGTATGGCTACACCTTC.

V gene TRBV10-3 combines with J gene TRBJ2-7; 7 positions agree with TRBD1. The CDR3 loop spans 12 amino acids. The germline gives CDR1 ENHRY, CDR2 SYGVKD. Trimming at V came to 10 bases and at J to 5 bases, leaving 8 bases not matched to a gene. This chain's CDR3 is CASRDSPNEQYF. In nucleotides, the CDR3 is TGTGCCAGCCGGGACAGCCCGAACGAGCAGTACTTC.

The chain employs TRBV7-8 and TRBJ2-2; D could derive from TRBD1 or TRBD2 (6 bases each). Per the germline V gene, CDR1 is SGHVS and CDR2 is FQNEAQ. V was cut by 1 base and J by 4 bases, with 10 bases left in between. The CDR3 covers 15 residues. The CDR3: CASSLVQGGTGELFF. CDR3 in DNA: TGTGCCAGCAGCTTAGTACAGGGAGGCACCGGGGAGCTGTTTTTT.

The V gene is TRBV6-1, the J gene TRBJ1-1; the D gene is possibly TRBD1 (5 bases). With 8 bases removed from V and 5 bases from J, the gap between germline ends came to 9 bases. This CDR3 comprises 11 residues. CDR1 and CDR2 from the germline V gene are MNHNS and SASEGT. The DNA for the CDR3 is TGTGCCAGCTACAGGAGGACTGAAGCTTTCTTT. As protein: CASYRRTEAFF.

Concerning this clone itself: Other nucleotide sequences from this sample produce the same CDR3. This sequence joins TRBV19 and TRBJ1-1; perhaps TRBD1 as D (5 bases). The length of the CDR3 is 12 residues. The V end lost 7 bases, the J end lost 2 bases, and 8 bases lay between the germline ends. Germline V lookup: CDR1 LNHDA, CDR2 SQIVND (reference sequence). This CDR3 is CASTGHNTEAFF. In nucleotides, the CDR3 is TGTGCCAGTACCGGACACAACACTGAAGCTTTCTTT.

This chain connects TRBV9 to TRBJ1-2; D gene ambiguous. The germline V gene encodes CDR1 SGDLS and CDR2 YYNGEE. There are 15 residues in the CDR3. V lost 0 bases, J lost 4 bases, and 13 bases lay in between. The CDR3 spells CASSVGHLVSYGYTF. The DNA of the CDR3 is TGTGCCAGCAGCGTAGGACATCTCGTTAGCTATGGCTACACCTTC.

The DNA of the CDR3 is TGTGCCAGCTCGGTTGTGGGTTCGGTGAACACCGGGGAGCTGTTTTTT. Protein: CASSVVGSVNTGELFF. The chain recombines TRBV7-9 with TRBJ2-2; D gene ambiguous. The CDR3 runs 16 residues. In germline, CDR1 is SEHNR, CDR2 FQNEAQ (reference sequence). The V end was cut by 8 bases, the J end by 1 base, with 17 bases between.

The J gene is TRBJ2-1, the V gene TRBV5-1, with 8 bases aligning to TRBD2. In germline, CDR1 is SGHRS, CDR2 YFSETQ. The CDR3 runs to 15 residues. J lost 5 bases, V lost 6 bases, and 10 bases had no gene match. For the CDR3, the DNA is TGCGCCAGCAAGGAGCAAGCGGGGGAGCACAATGAGCAGTTCTTC. It codes for CASKEQAGEHNEQFF.

The rearrangement links TRBV5-1 to TRBJ2-7; D is possibly TRBD1 or TRBD2 (5 bases each). The CDR3 is 13 residues long. V was cut by 0 bases and J by 7 bases, with 11 bases left in between. CDR1 and CDR2 (germline): SGHRS, YFSETQ. The CDR3 bases are TGCGCCAGCAGCTTGGGACAGAGGGTAGAGCAGTACTTC. Protein: CASSLGQRVEQYF.

The V gene is TRBV2, the J gene TRBJ2-1, with D tentatively TRBD2 (5 bases). The CDR3 loop spans 13 amino acids. The V gene lost 7 bases and the J gene lost 9 bases, with 16 bases spanning the gap. Germline CDR1 SNHLY, CDR2 FYNNEI. CDR3 in amino acids: CASNPTGMAEQFF. The CDR3 coding sequence is TGTGCCAGCAACCCGACGGGAATGGCTGAGCAGTTCTTC. Based on the CDR3 plus reference TRBV2 and TRBJ2-1, the full variable domain is EPEVTQTPSHQVTQMGQEVILRCVPISNHLYFYWYRQILGQKVEFLVSFYNNEISEKSEIFDDQFSVERPDGSNFTLKIRSTKLEDSAMYFCASNPTGMAEQFFGPGTRLTVL.

This clone was counted a single time. V and J are TRBV6-5 and TRBJ1-2; D might be TRBD1 (5 bases). The V end lost 0 bases, the J end lost 1 base, and 9 bases lay between the germline ends. This CDR3 has 15 amino acids. Germline V gene data show CDR1 as MNHEY and CDR2 as SVGAGI. CDR3 bases: TGTGCCAGCAGTTACTCCAGGGAAATTAACTATGGCTACACCTTC. It codes for CASSYSREINYGYTF.

V and J are TRBV4-1 and TRBJ1-6, with D perhaps TRBD1 (6 bases). The V and J ends lost 4 bases and 7 bases respectively, with 23 bases between them. CDR1 and CDR2 from the germline V gene are MGHRA and YSYEKL. This CDR3 has 18 amino acids. The CDR3 sequence: CASSRDDGGRTRNSPLHF. The CDR3, as DNA: TGCGCCAGCAGCCGAGACGACGGGGGCCGCACTAGAAATTCACCCCTCCACTTT.

The gene calls are TRBV10-3 and TRBJ2-7, with 7 bases that match TRBD1. The germline gives CDR1 ENHRY, CDR2 SYGVKD. After removal of 2 bases from V and 2 bases from J, the junction contained 0 bases not matched to a gene. CDR3 length equals 13 residues. The CDR3 spells CAISEQGAYEQYF. The CDR3 DNA reads TGTGCCATCAGTGAGCAGGGGGCCTACGAGCAGTACTTC.

J is TRBJ2-7 and V is TRBV2; 7 bases align to TRBD1. Germline CDR1 SNHLY, CDR2 FYNNEI. The V gene end was trimmed by 7 bases and the J gene end by 3 bases; junction bases not matched to a gene: 3. The CDR3 is 12 residues long. CDR3: CASTGDSYEQYF. CDR3 coding DNA: TGTGCCAGCACCGGGGACAGCTACGAGCAGTACTTC.

The chain employs TRBV7-9 and TRBJ1-1, with D perhaps matching TRBD1 (5 bases). The CDR3 sequence is 12 residues long. CDR1 is SEHNR, CDR2 FQNEAQ, per germline (reference sequence). V was shortened by 6 bases and J by 5 bases, with 10 bases between the two germline ends. The CDR3 reads CASRSRGTEAFF. Here the CDR3 DNA reads TGTGCCAGCAGATCTAGGGGTACTGAAGCTTTCTTT.

To note about this clone: A read error may account for a junction end that differs from germline. The chain employs TRBV7-3 and TRBJ2-1; D is unclear. Germline V CDR1 and CDR2: SGHTA, FQGTGA. The CDR3 has 12 residues. The CDR3 here is CAGSFIGDEQFF. The CDR3 nucleotides are TGTGCCGGCAGCTTTATCGGCGATGAGCAGTTCTTC.

This chain connects TRBV18 to TRBJ1-1, with D hard to call. V was trimmed by 6 bases and J by 0 bases, leaving 11 bases between them. The germline V gene has CDR1 KGHSH and CDR2 LQKENI. The CDR3 extends over 14 amino acids. The CDR3: CASSPDIMNTEAFF. CDR3 DNA sequence: TGTGCCAGCTCTCCCGACATAATGAACACTGAAGCTTTCTTT.

The chain joins TRBV4-1 to TRBJ1-5; D ambiguous. The CDR3 sequence is 16 residues long. Trimming left V 1 base short and J 3 bases short, with 13 bases between. Germline V CDR1 and CDR2: MGHRA, YSYEKL. For the CDR3, the DNA is TGCGCCAGCAGCCAAGGTCTCAGAGATCTCAATCAGCCCCAGCATTTT. Translated: CASSQGLRDLNQPQHF.

V is TRBV4-1 and J is TRBJ2-5; TRBD2 agrees at 11 bases. Unmatched junction bases numbered 5, after V lost 1 base and J lost 4 bases. The germline gives CDR1 MGHRA, CDR2 YSYEKL. This CDR3 is built from 16 residues. Here the CDR3 reads CASSQGPSGGLETQYF. The CDR3 DNA reads TGCGCCAGCAGCCAAGGGCCTAGCGGGGGGTTAGAGACCCAGTACTTC.